Listed here are 24 T cell receptor beta chains from one sample, sequenced in a study of OX40 agonist ivuxolimab in advanced cancers. Method: immunoSEQ multiplex PCR; TCRdb's copy keeps in-frame clones and lacks some. Altogether around 44,000 clones are present, around 80% being singletons, with the ten largest covering roughly 5%. The input for sequencing was CD4+ or CD8+ T cells sorted from blood, taken in a trial of the OX40 agonist ivuxolimab. The receptor source for this set is an adult with an advanced solid tumor such as melanoma, head and neck, liver or kidney cancer.

The V and J genes are TRBV4-3 and TRBJ1-1; no firm D call. This CDR3 contains 16 residues. The V and J ends lost 0 bases and 1 base respectively, with 12 bases between them. Germline lookup yields CDR1 LGHNA and CDR2 YSLEER. The CDR3 bases are TGCGCCAGCAGCCAAGATCCCTCAGCAAAGAACACTGAAGCTTTCTTT. It translates to CASSQDPSAKNTEAFF.

This rearrangement joins TRBV5-1 to TRBJ1-3; a possible D gene is TRBD1 (6 bases). Trimming cost V 1 base and J 3 bases, with 8 bases left between them. The CDR3 length is 14 residues. Germline CDR1 is SGHRS and CDR2 is YFSETQ. DNA of the CDR3: TGCGCCAGCAGCTTGACAGGGATTGGAAACACCATATATTTT. Protein product: CASSLTGIGNTIYF.

This chain links TRBV11-3 with TRBJ2-1, with TRBD2 identical over 9 bases. The V gene's germline CDR1 is SGHNT and CDR2 YENEEA. The CDR3 sequence is 20 residues long. V lost 2 bases, J lost 0 bases, and 14 bases stayed unmatched. Here the CDR3 reads CASSLSGPFFSGGSYNEQFF. The CDR3 coding sequence is TGTGCCAGCAGCTTATCGGGTCCCTTTTTTAGCGGGGGCTCCTACAATGAGCAGTTCTTC.

This clone came up a few times. The genes are TRBV7-6 and TRBJ2-3; perhaps TRBD1 as D (6 bases). This CDR3 spans 13 amino acids. V was clipped by 8 bases and J by 2 bases, with 11 bases between them. Germline V lookup: CDR1 SGHVS, CDR2 FNYEAQ. DNA for the CDR3: TGTGCCAGCGCCGGGACACCCACAGATACGCAGTATTTT. It specifies CASAGTPTDTQYF.

This clone was observed a handful of times. This chain links TRBV6-1 with TRBJ1-4; no reliable D call. Deletions cut 3 bases from V and 8 bases from J, with 13 bases between. This CDR3 spans 14 amino acids. Germline V CDR1 and CDR2: MNHNS, SASEGT. The CDR3 nucleotides read TGTGCCAGCAGTGAGGATTGGACGAGGGAAAAACTGTTTTTT. This gives the protein CASSEDWTREKLFF.

V is TRBV7-9 and J is TRBJ1-1; 8 positions match TRBD1. The germline gives CDR1 SEHNR, CDR2 FQNEAQ (reference sequence). This CDR3 has 12 residues. V was clipped by 3 bases and J by 11 bases; unmatched bases: 5. CDR3 bases: TGTGCCAGCAGCTTGTCCGGGGACAGGGCTTTCTTT. The encoded protein is CASSLSGDRAFF.

Worth noting for this clone: A junction boundary mismatches the germline segment, possibly from a read error. V and J are TRBV7-2 and TRBJ2-1, with 10 positions matching TRBD2. This CDR3 comprises 19 residues. Germline CDR1 reads SGHTA; CDR2 reads FQGNSA. The CDR3 DNA reads TGTGCCAGCAGCTTAGTGTCGGTAGCGGGAGGTTCCTCCCACAATGAGCAGTTCTTC. It encodes CASSLVSVAGGSSHNEQFF.

The J gene is TRBJ2-1, the V gene TRBV9; no reliable D call. The CDR3 is made up of 13 amino acids. V shed 0 bases and J shed 4 bases, with 5 bases lying between them. Germline-derived CDR1 and CDR2 are SGDLS and YYNGEE. In nucleotides, the CDR3 is TGTGCCAGCAGCGTAGATGGGTACAATGAGCAGTTCTTC. Translation: CASSVDGYNEQFF. The full variable domain, in which reference TRBV9 and TRBJ2-1 provide the parts outside the CDR3, is DSGVTQTPKHLITATGQRVTLRCSPRSGDLSVYWYQQSLDQGLQFLIQYYNGEERAKGNILERFSAQQFPDLHSELNLSSLELGDSALYFCASSVDGYNEQFFGPGTRLTVL.

CDR3 amino acids: CASSSGTSGTDTQYF. CDR3 sequence (DNA): TGTGCCAGCAGTTCCGGGACTAGCGGGACGGATACGCAGTATTTT. The chain uses TRBV28 and TRBJ2-3, with 13 positions matching TRBD2. V shed 4 bases and J 6 bases; nucleotides not matched to a gene: 4. The germline CDR1 and CDR2 sequences are MDHEN and SYDVKM. The CDR3 spans 15 residues.

V and J are TRBV7-9 and TRBJ2-1; the match to TRBD2 covers 7 bases. The germline CDR1 and CDR2 sequences are SEHNR and FQNEAQ (reference sequence). CDR3 length equals 14 residues. The J segment lost 7 bases and the V segment lost 10 bases, leaving 13 bases of the junction unmatched. CDR3 nucleotide sequence: TGTGCCACCCCTGGGGGGAGGGCCGCTAATGAGCAGTTCTTC. Its protein is CATPGGRAANEQFF.

This chain connects TRBV6-1 to TRBJ2-3; D perhaps matches TRBD2 (6 bases). With 7 bases removed from V and 2 bases from J, the gap between germline ends came to 13 bases. Germline V gene lookup returns CDR1 MNHNS and CDR2 SASEGT. CDR3 size: 14 residues. The CDR3 DNA is TGTGCCAGCACTCACCTAGCGTTCACAGATACGCAGTATTTT. Amino acids: CASTHLAFTDTQYF.

This chain joins TRBV11-2 and TRBJ2-3; D is unclear. Deletions cut 2 bases from V and 5 bases from J, with 5 bases between. Germline V gene lookup returns CDR1 SGHAT and CDR2 FQNNGV. CDR3 length equals 12 residues. The CDR3 here is CASSLTGDTQYF. The CDR3, as DNA: TGTGCCAGCAGCTTAACGGGAGATACGCAGTATTTT.

This clone occurred a few times. The chain has TRBV7-2 and TRBJ1-1; tentatively, D is TRBD1 (6 bases). In germline, CDR1 is SGHTA, CDR2 FQGNSA. This CDR3 is built from 13 residues. Deletions cut 5 bases from V and 5 bases from J, with 12 bases between. CDR3 in DNA: TGTGCCAGCAGCAGAAAAGGGGGAACTGAAGCTTTCTTT. Its translation is CASSRKGGTEAFF. Using reference TRBV7-2 and TRBJ1-1 for the parts outside the CDR3, the full variable domain is GAGVSQSPSNKVTEKGKDVELRCDPISGHTALYWYRQSLGQGLEFLIYFQGNSAPDKSGLPSDRFSAERTGGSVSTLTIQRTQQEDSAVYLCASSRKGGTEAFFGQGTRLTVV.

V and J are TRBV5-1 and TRBJ2-3; D tentatively reads TRBD1 or TRBD2 (5 bases each). This CDR3 has 15 residues. Germline CDR1 and CDR2: SGHRS and YFSETQ. Trimming shortened V by 4 bases and J by 3 bases, and 15 bases separated the two germline ends. Here the CDR3 reads CASSPRGERTDTQYF. Written as DNA, the CDR3 is TGCGCCAGCAGCCCACGAGGGGAGAGGACAGATACGCAGTATTTT.

The chain has TRBV28 and TRBJ2-7; D call uncertain. The germline gives CDR1 MDHEN, CDR2 SYDVKM. This CDR3 comprises 13 residues. V was clipped by 1 base and J by 2 bases, with 6 bases between them. CDR3 nucleotides: TGTGCCAGCAGTTTATCCACAGCCTACGAGCAGTACTTC. Protein: CASSLSTAYEQYF.

V gene TRBV5-6 combines with J gene TRBJ2-3; 8 bases align to TRBD2. This CDR3 spans 17 amino acids. The V gene end was trimmed by 4 bases and the J gene end by 6 bases; junction bases not matched to a gene: 16. Germline loops: CDR1 SGHDT, CDR2 YYEEEE. CDR3 coding DNA: TGTGCCAGCAGCCTTAACCTAGCGGGCCTTCGCGGGGATACGCAGTATTTT. It is translated as CASSLNLAGLRGDTQYF.

This clone was seen more than once but under ten times. V usage is TRBV28 and J usage is TRBJ1-1; D uncertain. Germline assignment: CDR1 MDHEN and CDR2 SYDVKM. CDR3 length: 14 amino acids. V lost 6 bases, J lost 6 bases, and 17 bases lay in between. The CDR3 reads CASSLPQARAEAFF. The CDR3 coding sequence is TGTGCCAGCAGCCTTCCCCAGGCGAGGGCTGAAGCTTTCTTT.

The chain couples TRBV5-1 to TRBJ2-2; either TRBD1 or TRBD2 may supply D (6 bases each). Per the germline V gene, CDR1 is SGHRS and CDR2 is YFSETQ. V gave up 6 bases and J gave up 1 base, with 13 bases separating them. This CDR3 is built from 15 residues. Written as DNA, the CDR3 is TGCGCCAGCAAGGGGGGAAAACTGAACACCGGGGAGCTGTTTTTT. This encodes CASKGGKLNTGELFF.

This clone came up a few times. The V gene is TRBV29-1, the J gene TRBJ1-1; D perhaps matches TRBD1 (5 bases). There are 11 residues in the CDR3. Per the germline V gene, CDR1 is SQVTM and CDR2 is ANQGSEA. The V gene lost 7 bases and the J gene lost 6 bases, with 12 bases spanning the gap. DNA for the CDR3: TGCAGCGCTCATAAGGGGCCTGAAGCTTTCTTT. It yields the protein CSAHKGPEAFF.

The chain couples TRBV30 to TRBJ2-5; no reliable D call. The CDR3 covers 15 residues. V dropped 2 bases and J dropped 1 base, with 14 bases sitting between them. CDR1 GTSNPN and CDR2 SVGIG come from the germline V gene (reference sequence). The DNA for the CDR3 is TGTGCCTGGAGTAAACCGCACAAGGCCCAAGAGACCCAGTACTTC. Protein product: CAWSKPHKAQETQYF.

Only one count was recorded for this clone. V is TRBV5-5 and J is TRBJ1-1; the D is unclear. Per germline, CDR1 SGHKS and CDR2 YYEKEE (reference sequence). This CDR3 contains 14 residues. Trimming took off 6 bases at V and 3 bases at J, with 15 bases between the two ends. DNA for the CDR3: TGTGCCAGCACCACCCGCGGTGGGGACACTGAAGCTTTCTTT. This codes for CASTTRGGDTEAFF.

A few counts support this clone. The gene calls are TRBV30 and TRBJ1-2; no definite D call. CDR3 length: 12 amino acids. Germline V gene lookup returns CDR1 GTSNPN and CDR2 SVGIG (reference sequence). V lost 7 bases and J lost 5, with 14 bases in between. The CDR3 sequence: CASSKAWYGYTF. The CDR3 nucleotides are TGTGCCTCTAGTAAGGCATGGTATGGCTACACCTTC.

The chain recombines TRBV2 with TRBJ2-5, with 7 bases fitting TRBD1. CDR3 length equals 14 residues. Germline loops: CDR1 SNHLY, CDR2 FYNNEI. V gave up 6 bases and J gave up 3 bases; unmatched junction bases: 7. For the CDR3, the DNA is TGTGCCAGCAGGCTAGGGACAGTCAAAGAGACCCAGTACTTC. This gives the protein CASRLGTVKETQYF.

The rearrangement links TRBV5-1 to TRBJ2-1; 8 bases align to TRBD1. J was trimmed by 5 bases and V by 5 bases; bases with no gene match: 6. The CDR3 has 14 residues. Germline CDR1 is SGHRS and CDR2 is YFSETQ. CDR3 DNA: TGCGCCAGCAGTAGACAGGGGATGGACAATGAGCAGTTCTTC. Protein: CASSRQGMDNEQFF.